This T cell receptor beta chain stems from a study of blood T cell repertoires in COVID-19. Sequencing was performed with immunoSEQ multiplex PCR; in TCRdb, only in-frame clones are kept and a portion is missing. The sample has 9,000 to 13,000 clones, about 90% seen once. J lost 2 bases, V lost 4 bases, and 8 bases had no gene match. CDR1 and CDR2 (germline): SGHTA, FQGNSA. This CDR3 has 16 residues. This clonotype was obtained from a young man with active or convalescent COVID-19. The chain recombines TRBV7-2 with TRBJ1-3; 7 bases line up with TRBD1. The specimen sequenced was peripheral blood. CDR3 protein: CASSWRQGGTGNTIYF. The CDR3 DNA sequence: TGTGCCAGCAGCTGGAGACAGGGAGGAACTGGAAACACCATATATTTT.